Listed here are 23 T cell receptor beta chains from one sample, sequenced in a study of post-analysis software for immune sequencing data (dated by TCRdb to 2013 to 2016). What the authors observed across the whole study: Patients showed significantly higher frequencies than controls for a handful of TRBV segments, among them TRBV5-6, TRBV5-1 and TRBV20-1.

The antigens for these receptors are not known. The library was prepared using PCR. TCRdb records Illumina HiSeq 2500 as the sequencer. To reduce PCR and sequencing biases, unique molecular identifiers were built into the TCR beta cDNA libraries. TCRdb's own reprocessing of the public reads used fastp at Q25 and MiXCR and kept productive beta chains. Rows with one shared CDR3 protein collapse into an entry with the most common genes and DNA. The sample profile shows hundreds of thousands of distinct CDR3 sequences; roughly 30% of them were found once. The ten largest clones represent about an eighth of the sample. The sequenced sample consisted of blood. The receptors here all came from a girl aged 10 to 17 with multiple sclerosis.

The V gene is TRBV11-2, the J gene TRBJ1-1; D unclear. This CDR3 has 14 residues. V lost 3 bases to trimming and J lost 0 bases, with 8 bases between them. Germline V lookup: CDR1 SGHAT, CDR2 FQNNGV. CDR3 protein: CASSFQFLNTEAFF. The CDR3 DNA follows: TGTGCCAGCAGCTTTCAGTTCTTGAACACTGAAGCTTTCTTT.

This clonotype appeared a few times. This sequence joins TRBV4-1 and TRBJ2-3, with D tentatively TRBD1 or TRBD2 (7 bases each). Trimming cost V 1 base and J 6 bases, with 23 bases left between them. Per germline, CDR1 MGHRA and CDR2 YSYEKL. The CDR3 runs to 18 residues. In DNA, the CDR3 is TGCGCCAGCAGCCAAGTGACTCAGGGGGAGGGTGTCGTGGATACGCAGTATTTT. It is translated as CASSQVTQGEGVVDTQYF.

This clonotype was recorded a few times. V is TRBV4-1 and J is TRBJ2-7; TRBD1 aligns across 7 bases. Per the germline V gene, CDR1 is MGHRA and CDR2 is YSYEKL. Trimming cost V 2 bases and J 7 bases; bases outside gene matches: 8. The CDR3 spans 14 residues. The chain's CDR3 is CASSQLEGAQEQYF. The CDR3 DNA follows: TGCGCCAGCAGCCAACTCGAGGGGGCTCAAGAGCAGTACTTC.

Only a few counts were recorded for this clonotype. The chain employs TRBV7-3 and TRBJ1-2; a possible D gene is TRBD1 (6 bases). Trimming pared 2 bases from V and 8 bases from J, leaving 12 bases between. CDR3 size: 13 residues. Germline V lookup: CDR1 SGHTA, CDR2 FQGTGA. CDR3 coding DNA: TGTGCCAGCAGCTTAGGGGGGCTTGGAGGCTACACCTTC. Amino acid sequence: CASSLGGLGGYTF.

The chain carries TRBV3-1 and TRBJ1-6; D remains ambiguous. V was cut by 2 bases and J by 13 bases, with 12 bases left in between. The CDR3 consists of 13 residues. Germline CDR1 and CDR2: LGHDT and YNNKEL (reference sequence). Here the CDR3 DNA reads TGTGCCAGCAGCCAAAGCATGGTGGGCCCCCTCCACTTT. Translated: CASSQSMVGPLHF.

V gene TRBV5-1 combines with J gene TRBJ2-3; 8 nucleotides match TRBD2. The CDR3 has 17 residues. Per germline, CDR1 SGHRS and CDR2 YFSETQ. Germline trimming cut 4 bases from V and 1 base from J; bases unmatched to any gene: 11. The DNA for the CDR3 is TGCGCCAGCAGCGGTCGCGGTAGCGGGGTTGGCACAGATACGCAGTATTTT. This gives the protein CASSGRGSGVGTDTQYF.

Comments on this clonotype: This may be a read error: a much more frequent sequence differs by one nucleotide. The chain is built from TRBV5-1 and TRBJ2-3; D is perhaps TRBD2 (7 bases). Looked up from germline, CDR1 is SGHRS and CDR2 is YFSETQ. There are 15 residues in the CDR3. CDR3 sequence reads: CASSLPGGGFDMQYF. The CDR3 DNA reads as TGCGCCAGCAGCTTGCCTGGGGGGGGCTTTGATATGCAGTATTTT.

This chain connects TRBV20-1 to TRBJ2-3; TRBD1 matches at 11 bases. The germline V gene encodes CDR1 DFQATT and CDR2 SNEGSKA (reference sequence). The CDR3 is made up of 16 amino acids. Trimming took 0 bases from V and 5 from J; bases not matched to a gene: 7. Here the CDR3 DNA reads TGCAGTGCTAGAGATCTATGGACAGGGGGCATAGATACGCAGTATTTT. The encoded protein is CSARDLWTGGIDTQYF.

The V call is TRBV6-2 or TRBV6-3, the J call TRBJ1-1; perhaps TRBD1 as D (6 bases). The germline V gene has CDR1 MNHEY and CDR2 SVGEGT. V was cut by 0 bases and J by 1 base, with 12 bases left in between. This CDR3 contains 16 residues. The CDR3: CASSYSTGRENTEAFF. CDR3 in DNA: TGTGCCAGCAGTTACTCGACAGGACGCGAGAACACTGAAGCTTTCTTT.

The chain links TRBV12-3 or TRBV12-4 to TRBJ2-5, with D perhaps matching TRBD2 (6 bases). Deletions cut 6 bases from V and 4 bases from J, with 15 bases between. The CDR3 is made up of 14 amino acids. The CDR3, as DNA: TGTGCCAGCAGCCAACTCGGGAGCCCAGAGACCCAGTACTTC. Translating gives CASSQLGSPETQYF.

The chain carries TRBV9 and TRBJ2-3, with 8 nucleotides matching TRBD2. V trimming: 0 bases; J trimming: 3 bases; junction bases outside the gene matches: 3. Germline CDR1 is SGDLS and CDR2 is YYNGEE. This CDR3 contains 15 residues. The CDR3 here is CASSVGRGGTDTQYF. The DNA of the CDR3 is TGTGCCAGCAGCGTAGGACGGGGGGGGACAGATACGCAGTATTTT.

This chain uses TRBV3-1 with TRBJ2-7, with D uncertain. CDR3 size: 15 residues. V gave up 5 bases and J gave up 4 bases, with 18 bases separating them. The germline CDR1 and CDR2 sequences are LGHDT and YNNKEL (reference sequence). The CDR3 sequence: CASSTTGPVWYEQYF. DNA for the CDR3: TGTGCCAGCAGCACGACTGGACCCGTGTGGTACGAGCAGTACTTC.

There are a few counts of this clonotype. The V gene is TRBV12-3 or TRBV12-4, the J gene TRBJ1-2, with D tentatively TRBD1 (6 bases). The CDR3 is 12 amino acids. Between the trimmed V and J ends, which lost 5 bases and 8 bases, there was a span of 12 bases. The CDR3: CASSPNRDGYTF. The DNA of the CDR3 is TGTGCCAGCAGTCCCAACAGGGACGGCTACACCTTC.

This clonotype was picked up a small number of times. The rearrangement links TRBV6-1 to TRBJ2-7; D possibly uses TRBD1 or TRBD2 (5 bases each). Germline CDR1 reads MNHNS; CDR2 reads SASEGT. The CDR3 covers 17 residues. The V gene lost 5 bases and the J gene lost 2 bases, with 22 bases spanning the gap. The CDR3 is CASSPHRPGPLTYEQYF. Here the CDR3 DNA reads TGTGCCAGCAGTCCTCATCGACCGGGACCCCTAACCTACGAGCAGTACTTC.

The gene calls are TRBV4-1 and TRBJ2-1; tentatively, D is TRBD2 (6 bases). V lost 0 bases to trimming and J lost 8 bases, with 8 bases between them. This CDR3 has 13 amino acids. Germline CDR1 is MGHRA and CDR2 is YSYEKL. The CDR3 is CASSQDWGDEQFF. The DNA of the CDR3 is TGCGCCAGCAGCCAAGATTGGGGGGATGAGCAGTTCTTC.

This chain links TRBV7-3 with TRBJ2-1, with D possibly called TRBD1 or TRBD2 (6 bases each). V lost 2 bases, J lost 7 bases, and 24 bases lay in between. This CDR3 contains 18 residues. CDR1 SGHTA and CDR2 FQGTGA come from the germline V gene. In DNA, the CDR3 is TGTGCCAGCAGCTTAGACCGGTCCGGAACAGGGACTCCGAATGAGCAGTTCTTC. It is translated as CASSLDRSGTGTPNEQFF. Combining the CDR3 with reference TRBV7-3 and TRBJ2-1 gives the whole variable domain GAGVSQTPSNKVTEKGKYVELRCDPISGHTALYWYRQSLGQGPEFLIYFQGTGAADDSGLPNDRFFAVRPEGSVSTLKIQRTERGDSAVYLCASSLDRSGTGTPNEQFFGPGTRLTVL.

In its sample, this clonotype was seen a few times. This chain uses TRBV6-5 with TRBJ1-6; 9 bases line up with TRBD1. CDR3 length equals 16 residues. After removal of 1 base from V and 6 bases from J, the junction contained 4 bases not matched to a gene. Germline loops: CDR1 MNHEY, CDR2 SVGAGI. The CDR3 loop is CASSYWSGQGNSPLHF. Written as DNA, the CDR3 is TGTGCCAGCAGTTACTGGTCGGGACAGGGTAATTCACCCCTCCACTTT.

This clonotype came up a few times. V and J are TRBV7-2 and TRBJ2-7; 7 bases fit TRBD1. With V trimmed by 5 bases and J by 7 bases, 11 bases remained unmatched. Germline loops: CDR1 SGHTA, CDR2 FQGNSA. The CDR3 sequence is 14 residues long. The CDR3 DNA reads TGTGCCAGCAGCGAGTTAAACAGGGGACGGGAGCAGTACTTC. Encoded protein: CASSELNRGREQYF.

This clonotype was recorded once. The genes are TRBV11-3 and TRBJ2-7; the match to TRBD2 covers 7 bases. V lost 3 bases and J lost 6; bases outside the gene matches: 5. In germline, CDR1 is SGHNT, CDR2 YENEEA. The length of the CDR3 is 13 residues. The CDR3: CASSFFPSGEQYF. CDR3 DNA sequence: TGTGCCAGCAGCTTCTTTCCTAGCGGCGAGCAGTACTTC.

This clonotype occurred a few times. V and J are TRBV4-1 and TRBJ1-5, with D unresolved. This CDR3 has 15 residues. Trimming cost V 0 bases and J 6 bases, with 12 bases left between them. Germline CDR1 reads MGHRA; CDR2 reads YSYEKL. The CDR3 DNA follows: TGCGCCAGCAGCCAAGAAAAGAGGGCAACTCAGCCCCAGCATTTT. It yields the protein CASSQEKRATQPQHF.

CDR3 amino acids: CASSPPNQSYEQYF. CDR3 bases: TGTGCCAGCAGCCCGCCTAACCAAAGCTACGAGCAGTACTTC. J is TRBJ2-7 and V is TRBV3-1; no firm D call. The CDR3 spans 14 residues. Trimming took 4 bases from V and 3 from J, leaving 13 bases between them. Germline loops: CDR1 LGHDT, CDR2 YNNKEL (reference sequence).

In this sample, this clonotype turned up a few times. The genes are TRBV7-2 and TRBJ2-3; D is ambiguous. The V end lost 3 bases, the J end lost 2 bases, and 9 bases lay between the germline ends. The CDR3 loop spans 14 amino acids. CDR1 is SGHTA, CDR2 FQGNSA, per germline. In nucleotides, the CDR3 is TGTGCCAGCAGCTTGGCCCCTTCCACAGATACGCAGTATTTT. Amino acids: CASSLAPSTDTQYF.

V and J are TRBV7-2 and TRBJ2-7; perhaps TRBD2 as D (5 bases). The ends were cut back, 2 bases at V and 0 bases at J, with 14 bases in the middle. The CDR3 extends over 16 amino acids. Germline V gene data show CDR1 as SGHTA and CDR2 as FQGNSA. The CDR3 DNA sequence: TGTGCCAGCAGCTTACAGCGGAGTAAGAGCTCCTACGAGCAGTACTTC. The encoded protein is CASSLQRSKSSYEQYF.